The rows below give T cell receptor beta chains drawn from one sample of a study of CD8 T cells in ankylosing spondylitis. Using its own MiXCR run on the 5' RACE reads, TCRdb lists one record per CDR3 protein. The repertoire consists of approximately 540,000 distinct CDR3 sequences, with over 9.5% occurring once and the leading ten covering almost 7%. Sequencing used blood, either unsorted or a sorted T cell fraction (not recorded which). Source of these receptors: a male donor with ankylosing spondylitis. The CDR3 runs from the conserved cysteine through the conserved F or W. Fields, in order: V gene, CDR3 protein.

V: TRBV20-1
CDR3: CSAKDRSGGNEQFF

V: TRBV7-2
CDR3: CASSFRLAGDTQYF

V: TRBV11-3
CDR3: CASSQTNQPQHF

V: TRBV12-3/TRBV12-4
CDR3: CASTPLAGVLETQYF

V: TRBV27
CDR3: CASGTSSGPLGNEQFF

V: TRBV7-9
CDR3: CAVGQSSGNTIYF

V: TRBV7-2
CDR3: CASSLRSGRSSTDTQYF

V: TRBV5-1
CDR3: CASSSGRGGGNRAGELFF

V: TRBV10-3
CDR3: CAITITSGSRSSYNEQFF

V: TRBV11-2
CDR3: CASSLIRGFTEAFF

V: TRBV20-1
CDR3: CSARDSQSSSYNSPLHF

V: TRBV4-1
CDR3: CASSQGHNSNQPQHF

V: TRBV4-1
CDR3: CASSQGTGGAKNIQYF

V: TRBV9
CDR3: CASSVVTSGGFAQFF

V: TRBV20-1
CDR3: CSVPLAGGDTQYF

V: TRBV20-1
CDR3: CSVSSHGTQYF

V: TRBV5-1
CDR3: CASSRGRYQETQYF

V: TRBV2
CDR3: CASSGGQVSGNTIYF

V: TRBV10-2
CDR3: CASKASGTAGAGELFF

V: TRBV20-1
CDR3: CSARQGITNTGELFF

V: TRBV2
CDR3: CASSSSSGAYNEQFF

V: TRBV3-1
CDR3: CASSQMGFGTEAFF

V: TRBV27
CDR3: CASRWGGEQYF

V: TRBV3-1
CDR3: CASSQGTGRSNQPQHF

V: TRBV5-1
CDR3: CASSLQDGRNQPQHF

V: TRBV6-2/TRBV6-3
CDR3: CASSLWGMGVEAFF

V: TRBV20-1
CDR3: CSAWDRGGTDTQYF

V: TRBV6-5
CDR3: CASSYGTASTYEQYF

V: TRBV7-6
CDR3: CASSFQTGWDEKLFF

V: TRBV19
CDR3: CASRAGGTTEAFF

V: TRBV24-1
CDR3: CATSDLDGAGTDTQYF

V: TRBV24-1
CDR3: CATSGSPGTDTQYF

V: TRBV12-3/TRBV12-4
CDR3: CASSFASRPDTQYF

V: TRBV5-6
CDR3: CASSDWGRLNTEAFF

V: TRBV4-1
CDR3: CASSRTWISGNTIYF

V: TRBV5-1
CDR3: CASSPTGARLKDGYTF

V: TRBV15
CDR3: CATSNDVRTEAFF

V: TRBV5-8
CDR3: CASSIGTLTTGELFF